This T cell receptor (beta chain) was captured in a study of blood T cell repertoires in COVID-19. Study background: Sample material is recorded as cDNA or gDNA derived from T cells, B-cell-depleted T cells, or PBMCs.

Clones were sequenced by immunoSEQ multiplex PCR, and TCRdb holds only the in-frame ones, with some missing. The sample consists of about 150,000 clones, approximately 92% of them appearing once. Germline V gives CDR1 SNHLY, CDR2 FYNNEI. The CDR3 runs to 15 residues. V was pared by 4 bases and J by 4 bases, with 3 bases of the junction left unmatched. This TCR was sampled from a woman aged 60 to 75 with active COVID-19. The material sequenced was peripheral blood. V and J are TRBV2 and TRBJ2-3; TRBD2 agrees at 12 bases. In DNA, the CDR3 is TGTGCCAGCAGTGTGACTAGCGGGAGTGCAGATACGCAGTATTTT. Amino acid sequence: CASSVTSGSADTQYF.